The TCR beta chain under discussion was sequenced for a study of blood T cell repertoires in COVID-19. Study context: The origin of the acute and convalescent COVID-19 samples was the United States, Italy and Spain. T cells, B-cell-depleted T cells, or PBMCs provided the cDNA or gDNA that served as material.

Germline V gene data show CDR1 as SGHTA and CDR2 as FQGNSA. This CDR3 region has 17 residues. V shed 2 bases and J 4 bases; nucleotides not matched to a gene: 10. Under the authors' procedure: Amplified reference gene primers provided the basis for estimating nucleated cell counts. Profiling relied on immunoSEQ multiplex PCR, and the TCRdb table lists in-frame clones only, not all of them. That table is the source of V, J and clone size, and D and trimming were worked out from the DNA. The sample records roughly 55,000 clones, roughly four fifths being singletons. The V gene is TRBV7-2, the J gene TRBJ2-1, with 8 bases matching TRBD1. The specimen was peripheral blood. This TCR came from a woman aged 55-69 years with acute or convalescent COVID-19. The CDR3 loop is CASSLQGANLPYNEQFF. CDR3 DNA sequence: TGTGCCAGCAGCTTACAGGGGGCCAACCTCCCATACAATGAGCAGTTCTTC.